This TCR beta chain was recorded in a study of shared clonotypes between healthy human individuals (dated by TCRdb to 2019 to 2021). At the level of the whole study: Two women and a few men aged 18 to 49 years were included in the cohort. The study deeply sequenced blood TCR repertoires of about 5 healthy adults to estimate repertoire size and the extent of clonotype sharing between individuals. Each donor's leukapheresis produced roughly between about 0.9 and 9.5 billion PBMCs. Libraries were prepared and TCR repertoires were sequenced by different laboratories using diverse techniques, in order to increase sequencing depth and limit assay-specific biases. Per donor, three plates each were used for CD4 naive and CD4 memory, two for CD8 naive, and one for CD8 memory. Broader findings and caveats from the paper: Based on pairwise subsampling, the degree of clonotype sharing among donors was expected to be affected by sequencing depth. Higher generation probabilities were observed for clonotypes shared by all four sorted-subset donors than for non-shared clonotypes. Even with the large sequencing depth, rarefaction of the sorted-subset datasets indicated that sequencing was incomplete. Naive subsets generally had larger estimated clonotype richness than memory subsets did. Because the study included only a small number of donors, the genetic and exposure-history diversity represented was limited. When several donors were compared, the shared fraction of clonotypes was 5% to 6.5% for naive CD4, over 3% for naive CD8, 2.3% for memory CD4, and 0.3% to 0.5% for memory CD8. Sampling was restricted to blood, and TCR repertoires in tissue are likely to differ from TCR repertoires in blood.

Donors were healthy HIV-negative adults with no recently reported acute infections or vaccinations. All donors were Caucasian adults living in Nashville, Tennessee, USA. CD4+ T cells were enriched by magnetic negative selection; naive cells were then positively selected on CD45RA, and the negative fraction formed the memory subset. Blood was collected by leukapheresis, and PBMCs were isolated by Ficoll-Histopaque density gradient centrifugation and then cryopreserved in liquid nitrogen vapor phase. Analytical flow cytometry was used to check the purity and quantity of each magnetically sorted T cell population. Genomic DNA was isolated from every sorted fraction and measured by UV absorbance on a Nanodrop 2000c. Comment on this clone: What antigen it recognizes has not been identified. One base away there is no much larger clone; base qualities are not given.

Taken from the germline V gene, the CDR1 and CDR2 loops are SGDLS and YYNGEE. The junction carries 14 bases between V and J, which are trimmed by 3 bases and 5 bases respectively. From the cysteine up to the phenylalanine, the CDR3 has a length of 14 residues. Only the CDR3 DNA stays, 42 bases, in frame from base 1. Using the deep immunoSEQ assay, multiplex PCR amplified TCR CDR3 regions from genomic DNA. Genomic DNA extracted from each cell subset was distributed evenly over all wells of several immunoSEQ 96-well plates, and each plate served as one replicate. For sorted subsets, about 220 ng of genomic DNA, equivalent to around 29,000 T cell genomes, went into each replicate PCR. Purified libraries were measured with a Qubit 3.0 fluorometer, size-checked on a Bioanalyzer 2100, and measured again with the KAPA Library Quantification kit. A separate single-read 150-cycle Illumina NextSeq 550 flow cell was used to sequence each immunoSEQ 96-well plate. Regarding the original processing steps: Because the immunoSEQ output held only junctional sequences and lacked quality scores, the filtering could not match the filtering applied to full-length reads. To assign V/J genes and CDR3, sequences were annotated using PyIR, a Python wrapper for IgBLAST v1.9, with IMGT germline references. Reads were removed for weak V/J assignments (E-value above 1e-6), missing CDR3, stop codons, out-of-frame junctions, or ambiguous translated residues. V3J clonotypes were defined as sequences sharing an identical inferred V gene, J gene, and CDR3 amino acid sequence. Percentage overlap between repertoires was computed as shared unique clonotypes divided by the size of the smaller repertoire. Three approaches were used to assess repertoire richness: RTK rarefaction, the Chao1 estimator, and Recon v2.1 estimates of unobserved clonotypes. OLGA was used to compute generation probabilities for all TCRbeta clonotypes that the gDNA method yielded from a handful of donors. TCRdb took over this immuneACCESS table, retaining in-frame rearrangements with V and J assigned. Such tables are incomplete; in checked studies, under half of the missing clones stem from an unresolved V gene, and the remainder is unexplained. The V and J calls and the clone size are those of that table, but D and trimming were determined from the DNA. This sample lists 2 million to 2.5 million clones; 85% to 95% were detected once. Roughly 0.13% of the sample goes to the ten largest clones.

This receptor chain uses TRBV9 and TRBJ1-2, with TRBD1 as a weak D call on 6 bases. This receptor was taken from a man aged 18 to 30 in good health. The sequenced sample consisted of naive CD4+ T cells sorted from blood. Sample cell subset or site, as interpreted from the label and publication: CD45RA+ positively selected. The CDR3 loop reads CASSAQQGGYGYTF. The nucleotide sequence reads TGTGCCAGCAGCGCCCAACAGGGAGGGTATGGCTACACCTTC.